This T cell receptor (beta chain) comes out of a study of vaccination effects on CD4 cells after COVID-19. Looking at the study overall: The ViraFEST assay expanded antigen-specific CD4+ T cells with viral peptide pools before sequencing.

The repertoire was sequenced with immunoSEQ multiplex PCR; TCRdb's copy has only in-frame clones and lacks some. The sample contains about 66,000 clones, approximately 79% of which appear only once. An approximately 10-day culture period preceded the isolation of CD4+ T cells. The vaccine given was either BNT162b2 or mRNA-1273, in two doses. Both day 3 and day 7 saw half the medium replaced with IL-2 medium. Turning to this clone: What it recognizes is unknown.

The germline gives CDR1 LGHDT, CDR2 YNNKEL (reference sequence). The ends were cut back, 1 base at V and 8 bases at J, with 6 bases in the middle. This CDR3 contains 13 residues. Sample: CD4+ T cells from PBMCs cultured without peptide, taken after COVID-19 vaccination. The V call is TRBV3-1 (or the pseudogene TRBV3-2), the J call TRBJ1-6; D remains ambiguous. This TCR derives from a human donor who received a COVID-19 vaccine. CDR3 amino acids: CASSQGTDSPLHF. As DNA, the CDR3 is TGTGCCAGCAGCCAAGGTACGGATTCACCCCTCCACTTT.